A few counts support the clone carrying this T cell receptor (beta chain). The data stem from a study of blood T cell repertoires in COVID-19. Across the whole study: T cells, B-cell-depleted T cells, or PBMCs provided the cDNA or gDNA that served as material.

The protocol was immunoSEQ multiplex PCR, while the TCRdb copy is restricted to in-frame clones and leaves out a portion. In the table there are some 130,000 clones, roughly 79% of which are singletons. V lost 4 bases and J 8 bases, leaving 15 bases between the germline ends. CDR3 size: 15 residues. The germline V gene encodes CDR1 ENHRY and CDR2 SYGVKD. The chain couples TRBV10-3 to TRBJ1-6, with D possibly being TRBD1 (6 bases). The sequenced sample was peripheral blood. The TCR originated in a man at least 80 years old with acute or convalescent COVID-19. For the CDR3, the DNA is TGTGCCATCAGTGCACGTGGGGGCAGGGATTCACCCCTCCACTTT. Translated: CAISARGGRDSPLHF.